The 9 T cell receptor beta chains reported below all come from one sample, sequenced in a study of blood T cell repertoires in COVID-19. TCRdb's copy holds only in-frame clones and misses some; the assay was immunoSEQ multiplex PCR. Of fewer than 350,000 clones in the sample, around nine tenths were seen once. The sequencing input was PBMCs or T cells enriched from blood (not recorded which). The receptors come from a woman aged 40 to 50 who had recovered from COVID-19.

This clone was observed once. The rearrangement uses TRBV28 and TRBJ2-7; 14 nucleotides align to TRBD2. The CDR3 runs 15 residues. J lost 3 bases, V lost 3 bases, and 1 base had no gene match. CDR1 and CDR2 from the germline V gene are MDHEN and SYDVKM. CDR3: CASSFGTSGSYEQYF. The CDR3 DNA is TGTGCCAGCAGTTTCGGGACTAGCGGGAGCTACGAGCAGTACTTC.

The chain combines TRBV7-3 with TRBJ1-2; 7 bases agree with TRBD1. Germline CDR1 is SGHTA and CDR2 is FQGTGA. This CDR3 contains 11 residues. Germline trimming cut 5 bases from V and 10 bases from J; bases unmatched to any gene: 4. The CDR3 sequence: CASSQGGVYTF. The CDR3 DNA follows: TGTGCCAGCAGCCAGGGGGGAGTCTACACCTTC.

This chain uses TRBV7-2 with TRBJ2-5, with 12 bases lining up with TRBD2. With V trimmed by 5 bases and J by 0 bases, 4 bases remained unmatched. The CDR3 covers 16 residues. Germline lookup yields CDR1 SGHTA and CDR2 FQGNSA. This CDR3 is CASSPGLAGNQETQYF. In nucleotides, the CDR3 is TGTGCCAGCAGCCCCGGACTAGCGGGGAACCAAGAGACCCAGTACTTC.

This rearrangement joins TRBV12-3 or TRBV12-4 to TRBJ1-4; tentative D call: TRBD1 (5 bases). This CDR3 has 12 residues. V was shortened by 8 bases and J by 5 bases, with 9 bases between the two germline ends. CDR3 bases: TGTGCCAGCCGACGGGGGAATGAAAAACTGTTTTTT. The encoded protein is CASRRGNEKLFF.

V usage is TRBV30 and J usage is TRBJ1-4, with D tentatively TRBD1 (6 bases). In germline, CDR1 is GTSNPN, CDR2 SVGIG (reference sequence). V was trimmed by 4 bases and J by 7 bases, leaving 16 bases between them. The CDR3 length is 14 residues. The CDR3 protein is CAWIKAGEGEKLFF. CDR3 DNA sequence: TGTGCCTGGATTAAGGCAGGGGAAGGTGAAAAACTGTTTTTT.

The V call is TRBV27, the J call TRBJ2-2; no definite D call. Germline V gene sequence: CDR1 MNHEY, CDR2 SMNVEV (reference sequence). The V and J ends lost 2 bases and 0 bases respectively, with 4 bases between them. The CDR3 has 14 amino acids. Here the CDR3 DNA reads TGTGCCAGCAGTTTACTAGCGAACACCGGGGAGCTGTTTTTT. It encodes CASSLLANTGELFF.

V usage is TRBV9 and J usage is TRBJ2-1; the D gene is possibly TRBD2 (6 bases). V lost 0 bases to trimming and J lost 10 bases, with 8 bases between them. The CDR3 is 12 amino acids. Germline V gives CDR1 SGDLS, CDR2 YYNGEE. The CDR3 sequence is CASSVEGGEQFF. The CDR3, as DNA: TGTGCCAGCAGCGTAGAAGGAGGGGAGCAGTTCTTC.

V is TRBV28 and J is TRBJ2-7, with D possibly being TRBD1 (6 bases). The CDR3 contains 12 residues. Germline V gene sequence: CDR1 MDHEN, CDR2 SYDVKM. V lost 2 bases, J lost 6 bases, and 8 bases lay in between. CDR3 protein: CASSLQGSEQYF. Here the CDR3 DNA reads TGTGCCAGCAGTTTACAGGGGAGCGAGCAGTACTTC.

The rearrangement joins TRBV2 to TRBJ2-1, with a tentative D call TRBD2 (6 bases). There are 16 residues in the CDR3. Germline values: CDR1 SNHLY, CDR2 FYNNEI. V dropped 5 bases and J dropped 4 bases, with 18 bases sitting between them. CDR3 sequence (DNA): TGTGCCAGCAGTCCCCCCTTCGGGAGAACTTACAATGAGCAGTTCTTC. As protein: CASSPPFGRTYNEQFF.